This T cell receptor (beta chain) comes out of a study of blood T cells in healthy people across ages (dated by TCRdb to about 2015). Some background on the complete study: In model experiments, template switching captured about one uniquely barcoded TCR beta cDNA molecule for every two T cells. To track age-related changes in TCR beta repertoire diversity, the study relied on deep sequencing normalized with unique cDNA molecular identifiers. Donors were grouped into four age groups: young (average roughly 17 years), middle-aged (around 39), aged (about 59) and long-lived (just over 80). To avoid experimental bias, donors of different ages were randomly spread across the sequencing lanes. Using the same blood draw, the study looked at two additional independent replicas of 1 million unique cDNA reads for two donors, one aged 18 to 30 and the other aged 80 or older. Results and caveats for the whole study, not just this receptor: Compared with the aged group, more naive CD4+ T cells, fewer expanded clones and increased TCR diversity were shown by the long-lived group, suggesting age selection. Because donor CMV infection status was unknown, age-related changes in expanded clonotypes were potentially confounded. Observed TCR beta diversity per million T cells fell roughly linearly with age, and a significant reduction was already apparent by age about 36. Observed TCR beta diversity correlated strongly with the percentage of naive T cells measured by flow cytometry. Estimates of total diversity based on one million sequenced T cells were considered lower bounds and underestimates. Because profiling used bulk unsorted PBMCs, naive and antigen-experienced compartments could not be compared conclusively.

Trimming at the junction amounts to 1 base on V and 0 bases on J, and the germline ends lie 7 bases apart. The CDR3 contains 15 residues, cysteine and phenylalanine counted. The DNA shown is the 45-base CDR3, in frame from base 1. CDR1 and CDR2, per the germline V gene, are SGHTA and FQGNSA. The donors were roughly 39 Caucasian individuals from Russia, aged about 6 to 95 years, who were systemically healthy. Around 10 milliliters of peripheral blood were collected from each donor into EDTA-treated Vacutainer tubes. Ficoll-Paque density-gradient centrifugation was used to isolate PBMCs, with at least 6 million obtained per sample. Total RNA was extracted from PBMCs with Trizol reagent, with at least 5.5 micrograms obtained per sample. For every donor, an aliquot of PBMCs went through flow cytometry to measure the percentages of naive CD45RAhigh/CD27high T cells. Details on this clonotype: Its antigen is not yet known. Base qualities were left out, and no much larger clone turns up one base away.

The protocol used for the library was 5' RACE. The run used an Illumina HiSeq 2500. A second PCR of roughly 6 to 11 cycles was performed with a sample-barcoded 5' primer and a J-beta primer mix. A template-switch 5' adaptor carrying 12 random nucleotides introduced a unique molecular identifier onto each TCR beta cDNA molecule. Each sample yielded at least 2.5 million CDR3-containing paired-end reads. First-strand cDNA synthesis was performed from all RNA using the Mint cDNA synthesis kit, with priming by a TRBC-specific oligonucleotide. Following uracil-DNA glycosylase treatment, a first 18-cycle PCR with universal primers M1SS and BC2_uni_R was performed on all cDNA. The paper's processing steps were these. For normalization, 1 million high-quality reads, each with a distinct molecular identifier, were randomly selected from each sample. Instead of being binned into consensus sequences, reads that shared molecular identifiers were thrown out. MiTCR, with a Q25 quality threshold and the strictest error-elimination algorithm, was used for CDR3 identification, clonotype clustering and error correction. A nonparametric unseen species model with Euler transformation was used to estimate a lower bound on total TCR beta diversity. TCRdb applied fastp at Q25 and MiXCR to the public reads, then kept only in-frame beta chains. Rows matching on CDR3 protein sequence are summarized as one entry with the most common DNA and genes. Clone size and V and J calls follow TCRdb, not the original study. The sample records approximately 800,000 distinct CDR3 sequences, about 62% of which are singletons. The ten most abundant clones make up roughly a quarter of the sample.

The material sequenced was blood. This clonotype was obtained from a man younger than 45 in good health. The chain joins TRBV7-2 to TRBJ1-5; confidence is insufficient to name the D gene. The bases read TGTGCCAGCAGCTTAGGAGATATTAGCAATCAGCCCCAGCATTTT. Its coded protein is CASSLGDISNQPQHF.